A single sample is the source of the 31 T cell receptor beta chains below, sequenced in a study of blood T cell repertoires in COVID-19. Assay: immunoSEQ multiplex PCR; the TCRdb copy retains only in-frame clones and omits some. This table holds under 350,000 clones, around 89% found once. Sequencing was done on a sample of peripheral blood. The source of these receptors is a man between 40 and 49 years old with acute or convalescent COVID-19.

J is TRBJ1-5 and V is TRBV27; D possibly corresponds to TRBD1 (6 bases). Germline CDR1 reads MNHEY; CDR2 reads SMNVEV (reference sequence). The CDR3 runs 14 residues. V dropped 8 bases and J dropped 1 base, with 12 bases sitting between them. The CDR3 coding sequence is TGTGCCAGCGGGGGGGCGAGAAGCAATCAGCCCCAGCATTTT. Protein sequence: CASGGARSNQPQHF.

The chain joins TRBV15 to TRBJ1-2, with D unclear. The CDR3 consists of 15 residues. Germline V gene sequence: CDR1 LNHNV, CDR2 YYDKDF (reference sequence). V was trimmed by 0 bases and J by 5 bases, leaving 13 bases between them. The CDR3 protein is CATSRDSVSGYGYTF. The CDR3, as DNA: TGTGCCACCAGCAGAGATTCGGTTTCGGGGTATGGCTACACCTTC.

The V call is TRBV11-2, the J call TRBJ2-1; no clear D. The CDR3 totals 15 residues. Trimming pared 4 bases from V and 5 bases from J, leaving 15 bases between. CDR1 and CDR2 (germline): SGHAT, FQNNGV. This CDR3 is CASSSTFQLNNEQFF. The CDR3 DNA follows: TGTGCCAGCAGCTCAACCTTCCAGTTAAACAATGAGCAGTTCTTC.

The V gene is TRBV19, the J gene TRBJ2-1; 7 nucleotides line up with TRBD2. The CDR3 consists of 15 residues. Germline loops: CDR1 LNHDA, CDR2 SQIVND (reference sequence). V gave up 4 bases and J gave up 2 bases; unmatched junction bases: 5. The CDR3 sequence: CASSTGGFPYNEQFF. The CDR3 region has the DNA TGTGCCAGTAGTACCGGGGGGTTTCCCTACAATGAGCAGTTCTTC. Based on the CDR3 plus reference TRBV19 and TRBJ2-1, the full variable domain is DGGITQSPKYLFRKEGQNVTLSCEQNLNHDAMYWYRQDPGQGLRLIYYSQIVNDFQKGDIAEGYSVSREKKESFPLTVTSAQKNPTAFYLCASSTGGFPYNEQFFGPGTRLTVL.

This chain connects TRBV7-2 to TRBJ2-7; 7 nucleotides agree with TRBD1. This CDR3 comprises 14 residues. The germline V gene encodes CDR1 SGHTA and CDR2 FQGNSA. The V and J ends lost 2 bases and 4 bases, in that order; junction bases with no gene match: 5. DNA for the CDR3: TGTGCCAGCAGCTTAAGGAGACAGGGATACGAGCAGTACTTC. It specifies CASSLRRQGYEQYF.

This chain connects TRBV3-1 (or the pseudogene TRBV3-2) to TRBJ2-2, with 9 bases matching TRBD2. The CDR3 sequence is 17 residues long. Germline-derived CDR1 and CDR2 are LGHDT and YNNKEL (reference sequence). Trimming cost V 7 bases and J 4 bases; bases outside gene matches: 13. The CDR3 bases are TGTGCCAGCACTCCCGCGGGGGGGGGTCTCTTCACCGGGGAGCTGTTTTTT. This encodes CASTPAGGGLFTGELFF.

Turning to this clone: The sample carries other DNA sequences with the same CDR3. The chain carries TRBV12-5 and TRBJ2-7; no reliable D call. The V gene lost 1 base and the J gene lost 2 bases, with 6 bases spanning the gap. CDR1 is LGHNT and CDR2 is FRNRAP in the germline V gene. The CDR3 is 13 amino acids. This CDR3 is CASGLGQAYEQYF. As DNA, the CDR3 is TGTGCTAGTGGTTTGGGGCAGGCCTACGAGCAGTACTTC. The whole variable domain, remainder taken from reference TRBV12-5 and TRBJ2-7, is DARVTQTPRHKVTEMGQEVTMRCQPILGHNTVFWYRQTMMQGLELLAYFRNRAPLDDSGMPKDRFSAEMPDATLATLKIQPSEPRDSAVYFCASGLGQAYEQYFGPGTRLTVT.

The chain uses TRBV6-2 or TRBV6-3 and TRBJ1-3; 9 positions agree with TRBD1. This CDR3 is 19 amino acids long. V lost 5 bases and J lost 6; bases outside the gene matches: 20. Germline V gives CDR1 MNHEY, CDR2 SVGEGT. CDR3 protein: CASSHHRDRAFEKENTIYF. The CDR3 DNA follows: TGTGCCAGCAGTCACCACCGGGACAGGGCTTTCGAGAAGGAAAACACCATATATTTT.

The table lists this clone with a few counts. This chain joins TRBV10-2 and TRBJ1-4; possible D gene TRBD1, 5 bases. V lost 3 bases to trimming and J lost 5 bases, with 13 bases between them. Germline V gene lookup returns CDR1 WSHSY and CDR2 SAAADI. The CDR3 loop spans 15 amino acids. CDR3: CASSDLRVANEKLFF. Written as DNA, the CDR3 is TGCGCCAGCAGTGATCTCAGGGTAGCAAATGAAAAACTGTTTTTT.

This chain links TRBV7-8 with TRBJ2-2; the D gene is possibly TRBD1 (6 bases). This CDR3 contains 16 residues. V was shortened by 5 bases and J by 2 bases, with 15 bases between the two germline ends. Per the germline V gene, CDR1 is SGHVS and CDR2 is FQNEAQ. The CDR3: CASSLRQATNTGELFF. The DNA of the CDR3 is TGTGCCAGCAGCCTCCGACAGGCGACAAACACCGGGGAGCTGTTTTTT.

The chain couples TRBV5-4 to TRBJ2-1, with TRBD2 matching 12 bases. V was pared by 10 bases and J by 8 bases, with 7 bases of the junction left unmatched. There are 13 residues in the CDR3. The V gene's germline CDR1 is SGHNT and CDR2 YYREEE (reference sequence). The CDR3 loop reads CAGWTSGAHEQFF. Written as DNA, the CDR3 is TGTGCCGGATGGACTAGCGGGGCACATGAGCAGTTCTTC. The full variable domain, completed using reference TRBV5-4 and TRBJ2-1, is ETGVTQSPTHLIKTRGQQVTLRCSSQSGHNTVSWYQQALGQGPQFIFQYYREEENGRGNFPPRFSGLQFPNYSSELNVNALELDDSALYLCAGWTSGAHEQFFGPGTRLTVL.

The V gene is TRBV10-3, the J gene TRBJ2-3; TRBD2 matches at 7 bases. The length of the CDR3 is 15 residues. Germline CDR1 and CDR2: ENHRY and SYGVKD. After removal of 6 bases from V and 2 bases from J, the junction contained 8 bases not matched to a gene. CDR3 nucleotides: TGTGCCATCAGAAAGGGGACTACCCTCACAGATACGCAGTATTTT. Its protein product is CAIRKGTTLTDTQYF.

The CDR3 loop reads CASSDGTGSEKLFF. The CDR3 nucleotides read TGCGCCAGCAGTGATGGGACAGGGAGTGAAAAACTGTTTTTT. The chain links TRBV10-1 to TRBJ1-4, with TRBD1 matching over 9 bases. J gave up 7 bases and V 3 bases, and 3 bases lay outside the gene matches. Germline V gene data show CDR1 as WNHNN and CDR2 as SYGVQD (reference sequence). CDR3 length: 14 amino acids.

The chain joins TRBV5-6 to TRBJ1-1, with 8 bases lining up with TRBD1. This CDR3 is 16 amino acids long. With V trimmed by 4 bases and J by 5 bases, 13 bases remained unmatched. The V gene's germline CDR1 is SGHDT and CDR2 YYEEEE. CDR3 bases: TGTGCCAGCAGCATACAGGGGGTGGGAAGGAGGACTGAAGCTTTCTTT. Translating it yields CASSIQGVGRRTEAFF.

This sequence joins TRBV5-1 and TRBJ2-3; possibly TRBD2 for D (6 bases). V was clipped by 2 bases and J by 4 bases, with 17 bases between them. This CDR3 is built from 16 residues. The germline V gene has CDR1 SGHRS and CDR2 YFSETQ. As DNA, the CDR3 is TGCGCCAGCAGCTTTTCCGGACTAACCGCAGCAGATACGCAGTATTTT. It codes for CASSFSGLTAADTQYF.

The chain joins TRBV12-5 to TRBJ1-1; D not certain. Germline V gives CDR1 LGHNT, CDR2 FRNRAP. CDR3 length equals 13 residues. Trimming removed 5 bases from V and 1 base from J, with 8 bases in between. CDR3 DNA: TGTGCTAGTGGTCCTCGGGAGAACACTGAAGCTTTCTTT. This sequence encodes CASGPRENTEAFF.

V gene TRBV6-5 combines with J gene TRBJ2-1; D gene unclear. CDR1 is MNHEY and CDR2 is SVGAGI in the germline V gene. The CDR3 has 14 amino acids. With 2 bases removed from V and 0 bases from J, the gap between germline ends came to 5 bases. The CDR3 bases are TGTGCCAGCAGTTACCTAAGCTCCTACAATGAGCAGTTCTTC. As protein: CASSYLSSYNEQFF.

This clone has a handful of counts. The V and J genes are TRBV7-9 and TRBJ2-7; weak D call: TRBD1 (7 bases). The CDR3 has 13 residues. From germline, CDR1 is SEHNR and CDR2 FQNEAQ (reference sequence). V lost 5 bases to trimming and J lost 6 bases, with 14 bases between them. The CDR3 protein is CASSRGTVGEQYF. For the CDR3, the DNA is TGTGCCAGCAGCCGCGGGACAGTGGGCGAGCAGTACTTC.

The chain is built from TRBV19 and TRBJ2-7, with 8 bases lining up with TRBD1. This CDR3 region has 14 residues. Germline CDR1 LNHDA, CDR2 SQIVND (reference sequence). V was pared by 8 bases and J by 3 bases, with 9 bases of the junction left unmatched. CDR3 residues: CASSAGTGYYEQYF. The CDR3 nucleotides are TGTGCCAGTTCAGCCGGGACAGGCTACTACGAGCAGTACTTC.

A single count supports this clone. The rearrangement links TRBV10-3 to TRBJ2-2; TRBD2 agrees at 10 bases. The CDR3 runs 21 residues. Germline trimming cut 5 bases from V and 0 bases from J; bases unmatched to any gene: 18. Germline CDR1 and CDR2: ENHRY and SYGVKD. CDR3 sequence (DNA): TGTGCCATCAGTTGGCCGGACGGAGAAGCAAGCGGGGGGGCGAACACCGGGGAGCTGTTTTTT. Its protein product is CAISWPDGEASGGANTGELFF.

This clone showed up just once. CDR3 region: CASSMTPGLRTDTQYF. The CDR3 nucleotides are TGTGCCAGTAGCATGACACCGGGACTTCGCACAGATACGCAGTATTTT. The J gene is TRBJ2-3, the V gene TRBV19; D might be TRBD2 (6 bases). The CDR3 covers 16 residues. Germline values: CDR1 LNHDA, CDR2 SQIVND (reference sequence). The V end lost 6 bases, the J end lost 1 base, and 17 bases lay between the germline ends. The full variable domain, completed using reference TRBV19 and TRBJ2-3, is DGGITQSPKYLFRKEGQNVTLSCEQNLNHDAMYWYRQDPGQGLRLIYYSQIVNDFQKGDIAEGYSVSREKKESFPLTVTSAQKNPTAFYLCASSMTPGLRTDTQYFGPGTRLTVL.

This clone showed up just a few times. The CDR3, as DNA: TGCAGTGCTAGTTACCCCCCACAAGATACGCAGTATTTT. This encodes CSASYPPQDTQYF. The genes are TRBV20-1 and TRBJ2-3, with D unclear. Per germline, CDR1 DFQATT and CDR2 SNEGSKA (reference sequence). The CDR3 runs to 13 residues. V dropped 3 bases and J dropped 5 bases, with 12 bases sitting between them.

The chain is built from TRBV7-8 and TRBJ2-7, with D maybe TRBD2 (6 bases). The V gene's germline CDR1 is SGHVS and CDR2 FQNEAQ. V shed 5 bases and J shed 3 bases, with 11 bases lying between them. The CDR3 spans 13 residues. CDR3 DNA: TGTGCCAGCAGCAATGCGGGGTTCTACGAGCAGTACTTC. Its translation is CASSNAGFYEQYF.

The chain carries TRBV24-1 and TRBJ2-1, with 10 bases aligning to TRBD1. Looked up from germline, CDR1 is KGHDR and CDR2 is SFDVKD. Trimming took 4 bases from V and 7 from J; bases not matched to a gene: 12. This CDR3 is built from 17 residues. The CDR3 DNA reads TGTGCCACCAGTGACTGGCCGAGACAGGGGGCGCGGAATGAGCAGTTCTTC. It translates to CATSDWPRQGARNEQFF.

This clone was detected only once. V and J are TRBV27 and TRBJ2-7; 12 bases align to TRBD2. The germline V gene encodes CDR1 MNHEY and CDR2 SMNVEV (reference sequence). The CDR3 sequence is 14 residues long. V shed 5 bases, J shed 6 bases, and the junction held 5 bases outside the gene matches. DNA for the CDR3: TGTGCCAGCAGTGGGCTAGCGGGGGGGAGCGAGCAGTACTTC. Amino acids: CASSGLAGGSEQYF.

The chain recombines TRBV5-5 with TRBJ1-2; D unresolved. The CDR3 spans 13 residues. The V gene lost 1 base and the J gene lost 8 bases, with 12 bases spanning the gap. Per the germline V gene, CDR1 is SGHKS and CDR2 is YYEKEE (reference sequence). The CDR3 reads CASSLTALQGYTF. CDR3 nucleotides: TGTGCCAGCAGCTTGACGGCCTTACAGGGCTACACCTTC.

V and J are TRBV5-1 and TRBJ2-7, with 7 nucleotides matching TRBD2. V lost 3 bases and J lost 3; bases outside the gene matches: 6. This CDR3 comprises 14 residues. From germline, CDR1 is SGHRS and CDR2 YFSETQ. The CDR3 region is CASSSPGLRYEQYF. CDR3 in DNA: TGCGCCAGCAGCTCGCCGGGACTACGCTACGAGCAGTACTTC.

The gene calls are TRBV4-2 and TRBJ1-4; D perhaps matches TRBD1 (5 bases). Germline V gene sequence: CDR1 LGHNA, CDR2 YNFKEQ. V lost 0 bases and J lost 7, with 12 bases in between. The CDR3 covers 15 residues. The CDR3 sequence: CASSQEGRTGEKLFF. The DNA of the CDR3 is TGTGCCAGCAGCCAAGAGGGGCGCACTGGTGAAAAACTGTTTTTT.

This clone was recorded only once. The chain combines TRBV5-8 with TRBJ2-3; perhaps TRBD2 as D (6 bases). Germline values: CDR1 SGHTS, CDR2 YDEGEE. Deletions cut 5 bases from V and 5 bases from J, with 15 bases between. This CDR3 has 14 amino acids. The CDR3 reads CASSREIPGDTQYF. CDR3 DNA: TGTGCCAGCAGTCGGGAGATCCCAGGAGATACGCAGTATTTT.

This clone was recorded a few times. DNA of the CDR3: TGCGCCAGCAGTGAGTGGGGACAGCCCTACGAGCAGTACTTC. This gives the protein CASSEWGQPYEQYF. This chain joins TRBV10-2 and TRBJ2-7, with 7 bases identical to TRBD1. CDR3 size: 14 residues. Trimming took 1 base from V and 2 from J; bases not matched to a gene: 2. CDR1 WSHSY and CDR2 SAAADI come from the germline V gene.

The chain has TRBV5-4 and TRBJ2-7; D may be TRBD1 (6 bases). The CDR3 extends over 13 amino acids. V lost 4 bases and J lost 5, with 13 bases in between. The germline V gene has CDR1 SGHNT and CDR2 YYREEE (reference sequence). The CDR3 nucleotides read TGTGCCAGCAGCCGGGACATGAGTGACGAGCAGTACTTC. Translated: CASSRDMSDEQYF.